These 13 T cell receptor beta chains came from one sample sequenced in a study of CD8 T cells in Susac syndrome (dated by TCRdb to about 2019). The library was built by means of the immunoSEQ multiplex PCR assay. RNA was extracted using the RNeasy kit, and about 0.45 to 1 ug of the RNA was reverse transcribed with random hexamers. Clones were called with MiXCR by TCRdb after fastp trimmed the public reads at Q25, and only in-frame beta chains were retained. Rows are combined by CDR3 protein, so each entry shows the most common genes and DNA. Recorded for this sample are some 260,000 distinct CDR3 sequences; 85% of them occurred a single time. The top ten clonotypes cover about 0.11% of the sample. Sequencing input: CD8+ T cells from PBMCs. These receptors were taken from a human donor with multiple sclerosis.

V and J are TRBV7-9 and TRBJ2-7, with 9 bases that match TRBD1. Trimming took 6 bases from V and 3 from J; bases not matched to a gene: 9. From germline, CDR1 is SEHNR and CDR2 FQNEAQ (reference sequence). The CDR3 consists of 15 residues. The CDR3 nucleotides read TGTGCCAGCAGGCCGGGGACAGGGACCCTCTACGAGCAGTACTTC. Its translation: CASRPGTGTLYEQYF.

CDR3 DNA sequence: TGTGCCAGCAGTCCTTCCAGGGCTGAGCAGTTCTTC. Protein product: CASSPSRAEQFF. V and J are TRBV12-3 or TRBV12-4 and TRBJ2-1; a possible D gene is TRBD1 (5 bases). Between the trimmed V and J ends, which lost 5 bases and 9 bases, there was a span of 11 bases. The CDR3 contains 12 residues.

The chain combines TRBV28 with TRBJ1-1, with D maybe TRBD1 (5 bases). Between the trimmed V and J ends, which lost 7 bases and 8 bases, there was a span of 14 bases. This CDR3 is built from 12 residues. Germline assignment: CDR1 MDHEN and CDR2 SYDVKM. The CDR3 protein is CASTLWGSEAFF. CDR3 bases: TGTGCCAGCACCCTTTGGGGCAGCGAAGCTTTCTTT. Filled out from reference TRBV28 and TRBJ1-1, the complete variable domain reads DVKVTQSSRYLVKRTGEKVFLECVQDMDHENMFWYRQDPGLGLRLIYFSYDVKMKEKGDIPEGYSVSREKKERFSLILESASTNQTSMYLCASTLWGSEAFFGQGTRLTVV.

The CDR3: CSARDAGYEQYF. The CDR3 region has the DNA TGCAGTGCTAGAGATGCGGGATACGAGCAGTACTTC. This rearrangement joins TRBV20-1 to TRBJ2-7; the D gene is possibly TRBD2 (6 bases). The germline V gene encodes CDR1 DFQATT and CDR2 SNEGSKA (reference sequence). Trimming stripped 0 bases from V and 4 bases from J, with 7 bases between. The CDR3 has 12 residues.

The CDR3 is CATSPSVGLGETQYF. The CDR3 region has the DNA TGTGCCACCAGCCCCTCGGTGGGCCTGGGCGAGACCCAGTACTTC. V gene TRBV15 combines with J gene TRBJ2-5; D is ambiguous. The V end was cut by 5 bases, the J end by 5 bases, with 18 bases between. Per the germline V gene, CDR1 is LNHNV and CDR2 is YYDKDF (reference sequence). The CDR3 runs 15 residues.

V usage is TRBV9 and J usage is TRBJ2-3; 7 positions match TRBD1. CDR1 is SGDLS and CDR2 is YYNGEE in the germline V gene. The CDR3 loop spans 15 amino acids. Unmatched junction bases numbered 3, after V lost 0 bases and J lost 2 bases. CDR3 in amino acids: CASSVEGQLTDTQYF. The CDR3 DNA sequence: TGTGCCAGCAGCGTAGAGGGACAGCTCACAGATACGCAGTATTTT.

The CDR3 nucleotides read TGTGCCACCAGTGACGCGGGCAGCAATCAGCCCCAGCATTTT. Encoded protein: CATSDAGSNQPQHF. The genes are TRBV24-1 and TRBJ1-5; D uncertain. Trimming removed 4 bases at V and 1 base at J, with 7 bases between. Germline loops: CDR1 KGHDR, CDR2 SFDVKD. The CDR3 is 14 amino acids.

This clonotype has a single count. For the CDR3, the DNA is TGTGCCAGCAGGAACAGACAGGGGCGAAAAACCTACGAGCAGTACTTC. Protein product: CASRNRQGRKTYEQYF. The chain employs TRBV28 and TRBJ2-7; TRBD1 aligns across 8 bases. CDR1 is MDHEN and CDR2 is SYDVKM in the germline V gene. CDR3 length: 16 amino acids. J gave up 2 bases and V 6 bases, and 12 bases lay outside the gene matches.

The gene calls are TRBV3-1 and TRBJ2-2; tentatively, D is TRBD1 (5 bases). V lost 4 bases, J lost 2 bases, and 8 bases lay in between. In germline, CDR1 is LGHDT, CDR2 YNNKEL (reference sequence). The CDR3 extends over 14 amino acids. The CDR3 DNA reads as TGTGCCAGCAGCCCCAGGGTTAACACCGGGGAGCTGTTTTTT. Translated, it gives CASSPRVNTGELFF.

The V call is TRBV28, the J call TRBJ1-1, with TRBD1 matching over 8 bases. Germline trimming cut 6 bases from V and 0 bases from J; bases unmatched to any gene: 15. The length of the CDR3 is 18 residues. Germline-derived CDR1 and CDR2 are MDHEN and SYDVKM. The CDR3 here is CASSKPYRTGKMNTEAFF. Here the CDR3 DNA reads TGTGCCAGCAGCAAGCCGTACCGGACAGGGAAAATGAACACTGAAGCTTTCTTT.

The chain recombines TRBV29-1 with TRBJ2-2; a possible D gene is TRBD1 (6 bases). Trimming left V 3 bases short and J 3 bases short, with 11 bases between. Germline V gene sequence: CDR1 SQVTM, CDR2 ANQGSEA. CDR3 length equals 14 residues. CDR3 sequence (DNA): TGCAGCGTTGAGGACAGTCGCCACACCGGGGAGCTGTTTTTT. It yields the protein CSVEDSRHTGELFF.

The chain is built from TRBV3-1 and TRBJ2-7; 10 bases are a match to TRBD2. Germline CDR1 LGHDT, CDR2 YNNKEL (reference sequence). There are 15 residues in the CDR3. V was clipped by 2 bases and J by 1 base; unmatched bases: 2. This chain's CDR3 is CASSQTSGTSYEQYF. CDR3 in DNA: TGTGCCAGCAGCCAAACTAGCGGGACATCCTACGAGCAGTACTTC.

This clonotype appeared a single time. The gene calls are TRBV30 and TRBJ2-4; 7 bases are a match to TRBD1. Trimming took 3 bases from V and 6 from J; bases not matched to a gene: 8. The CDR3 is 14 amino acids. CDR1 is GTSNPN, CDR2 SVGIG, per germline (reference sequence). CDR3 residues: CAWSQTGLGNIQYF. The CDR3 nucleotides are TGTGCCTGGAGCCAGACAGGGCTCGGAAACATTCAGTACTTC.